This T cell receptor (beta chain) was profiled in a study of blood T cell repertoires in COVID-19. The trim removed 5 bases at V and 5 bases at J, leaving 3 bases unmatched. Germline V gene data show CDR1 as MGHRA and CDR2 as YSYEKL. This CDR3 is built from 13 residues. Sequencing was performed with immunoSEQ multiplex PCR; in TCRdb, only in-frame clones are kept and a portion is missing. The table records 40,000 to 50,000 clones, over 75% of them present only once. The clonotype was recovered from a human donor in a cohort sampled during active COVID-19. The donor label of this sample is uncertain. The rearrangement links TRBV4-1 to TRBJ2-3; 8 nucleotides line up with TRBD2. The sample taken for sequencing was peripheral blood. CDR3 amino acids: CASSSREGDTQYF. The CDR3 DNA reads TGCGCCAGCAGCTCCCGGGAGGGAGATACGCAGTATTTT.